The rows below give T cell receptor beta chains drawn from one sample of a study of vaccination and CD4 T cells after COVID-19. No antigens are known for them. TCRdb ran MiXCR on the PCR reads and lists one entry per CDR3 protein. This table holds roughly 15,000 distinct CDR3 sequences, 45% to 50% found once. This specimen consisted of CD4+ T cells from blood, cultured in vitro, obtained before SARS-CoV-2 vaccination. The receptors here all came from a human donor who received a COVID-19 vaccine. Both conserved end residues are part of each CDR3. The D gene is left open where the match is weak. Only part of the rows carry a size: once, few, many, or a class if the clone is expanded.

d_gene	v_gene	abundance	j_gene	CDR3nt	CDR3aa
.	TRBV5-4	.	TRBJ1-2	TGTGCCAGCAGCCGATTAGGTACCTATGGCTACACCTTC	CASSRLGTYGYTF
.	TRBV20-1	.	TRBJ2-3	TGCAGTGCTAGAGCCCCCGGGGAGCCAGATACGCAGTATTTT	CSARAPGEPDTQYF
TRBD2	TRBV6-1	.	TRBJ2-3	TGTGCCAGCCACCGTCGACTAGCGGCTAGCACAGATACGCAGTATTTT	CASHRRLAASTDTQYF
.	TRBV9	.	TRBJ2-3	TGTGCCAGCAGCGTTGGCTACACAGATACGCAGTATTTT	CASSVGYTDTQYF
TRBD1	TRBV7-6	once	TRBJ1-4	TGTGCCAGCAGCTTAAATATTCGACAGGGAATGACAACTAATGAAAAACTGTTTTTT	CASSLNIRQGMTTNEKLFF
.	TRBV25-1	.	TRBJ1-2	TGTGCCAGCAGTGACCGGCAGGTGCCCGTTGGCTACACCTTC	CASSDRQVPVGYTF
.	TRBV6-1	.	TRBJ2-1	TGTGCCAGCAGTCCCTCAGCGGATAGATACAATGAGCAGTTCTTC	CASSPSADRYNEQFF
TRBD2	TRBV20-1	.	TRBJ2-3	TGCAGTGCTAGCTCTACCAGCGGGGGGGCGGGGTTCACAGATACGCAGTATTTT	CSASSTSGGAGFTDTQYF
.	TRBV7-2	few	TRBJ2-5	TGTGCCAGCAGCTGGAGGGGGCGCGAAGAGACCCAGTACTTC	CASSWRGREETQYF
.	TRBV19	.	TRBJ2-5	TGTGCCAGTAGTCCGAGACACAGGGTCGGGGAGACCCAGTACTTC	CASSPRHRVGETQYF
.	TRBV12-3/TRBV12-4	.	TRBJ1-2	TGTGCCAGCAGTTTCGTTGCCCCAGGGGAGTCTGGCTACACCTTC	CASSFVAPGESGYTF
TRBD1	TRBV15	.	TRBJ1-2	TGTGCCACCGGGCATTTTAAAATAATGGGACAGGGGGCAGGTGGCTATGGCTACACCTTC	CATGHFKIMGQGAGGYGYTF
.	TRBV20-1	few	TRBJ1-2	TGCAGTGCTAGAGAGGGGGGAAAGAACTATGGCTACACCTTC	CSAREGGKNYGYTF
.	TRBV6-5	.	TRBJ1-1	TGTGCCAGCAGTTACTCGACCAGGGCAGGGAAGAACACTGAAGCTTTCTTT	CASSYSTRAGKNTEAFF
.	TRBV6-1	.	TRBJ2-2	TGTGCCAGCAGTCCGGGATCAATAAACACCGGGGAGCTGTTTTTT	CASSPGSINTGELFF
.	TRBV11-3	few	TRBJ1-1	TGTGCCAGCAGCTTAGTTAGTACCGACACTGAAGCTTTCTTT	CASSLVSTDTEAFF
.	TRBV10-1	.	TRBJ2-1	TGCGCCAGCAGCAACCAGGTTGAGGGGGGCAATGAGCAGTTCTTC	CASSNQVEGGNEQFF